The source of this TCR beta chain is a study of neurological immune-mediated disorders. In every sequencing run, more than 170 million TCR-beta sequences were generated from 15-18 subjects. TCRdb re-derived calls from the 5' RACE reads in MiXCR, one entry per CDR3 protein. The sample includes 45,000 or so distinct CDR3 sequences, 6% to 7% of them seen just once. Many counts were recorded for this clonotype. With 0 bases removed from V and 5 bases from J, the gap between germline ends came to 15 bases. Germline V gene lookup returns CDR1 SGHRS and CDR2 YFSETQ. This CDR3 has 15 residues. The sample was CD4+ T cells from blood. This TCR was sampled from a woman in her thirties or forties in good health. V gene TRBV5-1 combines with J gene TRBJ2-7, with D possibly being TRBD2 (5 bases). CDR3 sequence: CASSLAAITGNEQYF. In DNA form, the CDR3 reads TGCGCCAGCAGCTTGGCAGCCATAACCGGGAACGAGCAGTACTTC.